These 21 T cell receptor beta chains originate from one sample sequenced in a study of T cell responses to AZD1222 COVID-19 vaccine. Method: immunoSEQ multiplex PCR; TCRdb's copy keeps in-frame clones and lacks some. This table holds 95,000 to 150,000 clones, more than 80% found once. Sequences were derived from peripheral blood, sampled on day 0 of AZD1222 vaccination. The receptor source for this set is an adult in good health.

CDR3 nucleotide sequence: TGTGCCAGCAGCACCCGCGTCGGCTATGGCTACACCTTC. Its protein is CASSTRVGYGYTF. This rearrangement joins TRBV9 to TRBJ1-2; D is unresolved. Germline lookup yields CDR1 SGDLS and CDR2 YYNGEE. The CDR3 loop spans 13 amino acids. The V gene lost 4 bases and the J gene lost 4 bases, with 11 bases spanning the gap.

The rearrangement uses TRBV7-2 and TRBJ2-5; D is uncertain. V lost 5 bases and J lost 2, with 9 bases in between. Germline CDR1 reads SGHTA; CDR2 reads FQGNSA. This CDR3 has 13 residues. For the CDR3, the DNA is TGTGCCAGCAGCCGTACAGTGCAAGAGACCCAGTACTTC. Its protein product is CASSRTVQETQYF.

The rearrangement joins TRBV7-3 to TRBJ2-1; unclear D gene. This CDR3 contains 18 residues. CDR1 is SGHTA, CDR2 FQGTGA, per germline. The ends were cut back, 5 bases at V and 6 bases at J, with 26 bases in the middle. The CDR3 spells CASSPRPGDTVHGNEQFF. The CDR3 DNA reads TGTGCCAGCAGCCCTCGCCCGGGCGATACTGTGCACGGCAATGAGCAGTTCTTC.

The chain combines TRBV5-1 with TRBJ1-2; 8 bases are shared with TRBD1. With 4 bases clipped from V and 4 bases from J, the junction kept 6 bases outside the gene matches. From germline, CDR1 is SGHRS and CDR2 YFSETQ. This CDR3 has 14 amino acids. DNA for the CDR3: TGCGCCAGCAGCCCCGGGGACAGGCCCTATGGCTACACCTTC. Its protein product is CASSPGDRPYGYTF.

In its sample, this clone was seen once. This chain joins TRBV7-9 and TRBJ2-1; a weak D match, TRBD1 (6 bases). Trimming left V 1 base short and J 3 bases short, with 7 bases between. CDR1 and CDR2 (germline): SEHNR, FQNEAQ (reference sequence). CDR3 size: 14 residues. CDR3 residues: CASSLVQGYNEQFF. For the CDR3, the DNA is TGTGCCAGCAGCTTAGTACAGGGCTACAATGAGCAGTTCTTC.

The chain combines TRBV7-3 with TRBJ2-6, with TRBD1 identical over 9 bases. V lost 5 bases, J lost 4 bases, and 6 bases stayed unmatched. Germline V gene lookup returns CDR1 SGHTA and CDR2 FQGTGA. The length of the CDR3 is 16 residues. CDR3 protein: CASSAQGASGANVLTF. The CDR3 DNA is TGTGCCAGCAGCGCACAGGGGGCTTCCGGGGCCAACGTCCTGACTTTC.

The chain employs TRBV21-1 and TRBJ1-4. TRBV21-1 is termed a pseudogene. The CDR3 is 16 residues long. The CDR3 loop is CASSKGCGATNEKLFF. For the CDR3, the DNA is TGTGCCAGCAGCAAAGGGTGCGGGGCGACTAATGAAAAACTGTTTTTT.

The chain uses TRBV13 and TRBJ2-7; TRBD2 matches at 7 bases. The germline gives CDR1 PRHDT, CDR2 FYEKMQ (reference sequence). With 5 bases clipped from V and 0 bases from J, the junction kept 10 bases outside the gene matches. This CDR3 region has 16 residues. The CDR3 spells CASSPRGGVSSYEQYF. CDR3 nucleotides: TGTGCCAGCAGCCCCCGGGGAGGGGTCAGCTCCTACGAGCAGTACTTC.

The V call is TRBV5-8, the J call TRBJ2-7; D not resolved. Germline values: CDR1 SGHTS, CDR2 YDEGEE. Trimming stripped 3 bases from V and 0 bases from J, with 1 base between. The CDR3 totals 11 residues. The CDR3 nucleotides read TGTGCCAGCAGCTCCTCCTACGAGCAGTACTTC. Amino acids: CASSSSYEQYF.

The gene calls are TRBV19 and TRBJ1-2, with D tentatively TRBD1 (6 bases). In germline, CDR1 is LNHDA, CDR2 SQIVND (reference sequence). Trimming shortened V by 6 bases and J by 0 bases, and 17 bases separated the two germline ends. The CDR3 extends over 16 amino acids. The CDR3: CASRRTAQNPNYGYTF. Written as DNA, the CDR3 is TGTGCCAGTAGGAGGACAGCCCAAAACCCTAACTATGGCTACACCTTC. Variable domain in full (rest from reference TRBV19 and TRBJ1-2): DGGITQSPKYLFRKEGQNVTLSCEQNLNHDAMYWYRQDPGQGLRLIYYSQIVNDFQKGDIAEGYSVSREKKESFPLTVTSAQKNPTAFYLCASRRTAQNPNYGYTFGSGTRLTVV.

A single count supports this clone. The CDR3, as DNA: TGTGCCAGCAGCTTAGGAGTAGGAGGACTAGCCAAAAACATTCAGTACTTC. This sequence encodes CASSLGVGGLAKNIQYF. This chain uses TRBV7-9 with TRBJ2-4; the D gene is possibly TRBD2 (5 bases). V dropped 1 base and J dropped 0 bases, with 13 bases sitting between them. Germline assignment: CDR1 SEHNR and CDR2 FQNEAQ (reference sequence). The CDR3 has 17 amino acids.

The J gene is TRBJ2-3, the V gene TRBV9, with D unclear. Between the trimmed V and J ends, which lost 10 bases and 0 bases, there was a span of 3 bases. The CDR3 runs to 10 residues. Per the germline V gene, CDR1 is SGDLS and CDR2 is YYNGEE. CDR3 loop: CARSTDTQYF. For the CDR3, the DNA is TGTGCCCGTAGCACAGATACGCAGTATTTT.

V is TRBV11-2 and J is TRBJ2-1, with 11 bases identical to TRBD2. This CDR3 comprises 17 residues. CDR1 is SGHAT and CDR2 is FQNNGV in the germline V gene. Trimming cost V 2 bases and J 8 bases; bases outside gene matches: 11. CDR3 in amino acids: CASSLLASSGRRDEQFF. CDR3 coding DNA: TGTGCCAGCAGCTTACTTGCCTCTAGCGGGAGGAGGGATGAGCAGTTCTTC. Full variable domain (outside the CDR3, taken from reference TRBV11-2 and TRBJ2-1): EAGVAQSPRYKIIEKRQSVAFWCNPISGHATLYWYQQILGQGPKLLIQFQNNGVVDDSQLPKDRFSAERLKGVDSTLKIQPAKLEDSAVYLCASSLLASSGRRDEQFFGPGTRLTVL.

This clone was seen more than once but under ten times. The chain employs TRBV20-1 and TRBJ2-3; 9 nucleotides line up with TRBD2. From germline, CDR1 is DFQATT and CDR2 SNEGSKA (reference sequence). The CDR3 consists of 14 residues. Trimming removed 3 bases from V and 4 bases from J; junction bases left unmatched: 5. The CDR3 protein is CSASSSGAPDTQYF. CDR3 DNA sequence: TGCAGTGCTAGTTCTAGCGGGGCCCCAGATACGCAGTATTTT.

The V call is TRBV6-1, the J call TRBJ2-7; D is unclear. The CDR3 contains 11 residues. Germline values: CDR1 MNHNS, CDR2 SASEGT. Trimming left V 0 bases short and J 7 bases short, with 4 bases between. In nucleotides, the CDR3 is TGTGCCAGCAGTGAAGCGTGGGAGCAGTACTTC. This translates into CASSEAWEQYF.

The chain is built from TRBV4-3 and TRBJ2-7; the match to TRBD1 covers 10 bases. V was clipped by 1 base and J by 2 bases; unmatched bases: 2. The CDR3 is 15 residues long. The germline V gene has CDR1 LGHNA and CDR2 YSLEER. The DNA of the CDR3 is TGCGCCAGCAGCCAAGTGGGACAGGGGACCTACGAGCAGTACTTC. This encodes CASSQVGQGTYEQYF.

The chain is built from TRBV5-6 and TRBJ1-1; no firm D call. This CDR3 contains 15 residues. V was clipped by 6 bases and J by 5 bases, with 20 bases between them. The V gene's germline CDR1 is SGHDT and CDR2 YYEEEE. CDR3 nucleotides: TGTGCCAGCACTATGACTCTCAGAAGGTTGACTGAAGCTTTCTTT. Translation gives CASTMTLRRLTEAFF.

The chain joins TRBV7-2 to TRBJ2-3; no definite D call. The CDR3 runs to 15 residues. Germline loops: CDR1 SGHTA, CDR2 FQGNSA. V was cut by 0 bases and J by 0 bases, with 7 bases left in between. The CDR3, as DNA: TGTGCCAGCAGCTTAGCCGGCCTAAGCACAGATACGCAGTATTTT. It translates to CASSLAGLSTDTQYF.

V and J are TRBV7-9 and TRBJ1-3; 9 nucleotides line up with TRBD1. V lost 5 bases to trimming and J lost 8 bases; unmatched junction nucleotides: 10. The CDR3 has 15 amino acids. Germline V CDR1 and CDR2: SEHNR, FQNEAQ (reference sequence). Written as DNA, the CDR3 is TGTGCCAGCAGCCCCAGGGACAGGGTGACGGACACCATATATTTT. It is translated as CASSPRDRVTDTIYF.

This chain's CDR3 is CASSEGRDRGTEAFF. The CDR3 DNA is TGTGCCAGCAGTGAAGGCCGGGACAGGGGTACTGAAGCTTTCTTT. The V and J genes are TRBV2 and TRBJ1-1; 10 bases fit TRBD1. The CDR3 is 15 residues long. V shed 1 base, J shed 5 bases, and the junction held 4 bases outside the gene matches. Germline CDR1 SNHLY, CDR2 FYNNEI. Filled out from reference TRBV2 and TRBJ1-1, the complete variable domain reads EPEVTQTPSHQVTQMGQEVILRCVPISNHLYFYWYRQILGQKVEFLVSFYNNEISEKSEIFDDQFSVERPDGSNFTLKIRSTKLEDSAMYFCASSEGRDRGTEAFFGQGTRLTVV.

The J gene is TRBJ2-3, the V gene TRBV5-4; TRBD1 aligns across 9 bases. From germline, CDR1 is SGHNT and CDR2 YYREEE (reference sequence). V shed 3 bases, J shed 4 bases, and the junction held 6 bases outside the gene matches. This CDR3 has 15 residues. CDR3 residues: CASSSQGAGADTQYF. Here the CDR3 DNA reads TGTGCCAGCAGCTCACAGGGGGCAGGGGCAGATACGCAGTATTTT.